This T cell receptor beta chain was found in a study of spatial heterogeneity in lung cancer. The wider study: Mean representation of each unique TCR and UMI combination in the raw reads exceeded nine occurrences.

On this clonotype: Its antigen is still unknown.

Every individual TCR cDNA molecule carried its own unique molecular identifier, which allowed correction of PCR and sequencing errors. Each CDR3 protein is one row after TCRdb ran MiXCR on the 5' RACE reads. The repertoire has roughly 79,000 distinct CDR3 sequences, around 12% of them found once; the top ten carry approximately 4.2%. Regarding time point: sample taken at primary tumor resection. Whole RNA obtained from tumor, nontumor lung or frozen PBMC underwent sequencing without sorting. The study's findings and limits: The study found ubiquitous expanded tumor TCRs in blood more at resection than follow-up.

Looked up from germline, CDR1 is SGHRS and CDR2 is YFSETQ. V lost 0 bases and J lost 4, with 12 bases in between. There are 15 residues in the CDR3. The V call is TRBV5-1, the J call TRBJ2-3, with unresolved D. Sample: PBMCs, taken at surgery. The source of this sequence is a male donor with early-stage non-small cell lung cancer. For the CDR3, the DNA is TGCGCCAGCAGCTTGGGCACTCCGTTGGCAGATACGCAGTATTTT. Its protein is CASSLGTPLADTQYF.